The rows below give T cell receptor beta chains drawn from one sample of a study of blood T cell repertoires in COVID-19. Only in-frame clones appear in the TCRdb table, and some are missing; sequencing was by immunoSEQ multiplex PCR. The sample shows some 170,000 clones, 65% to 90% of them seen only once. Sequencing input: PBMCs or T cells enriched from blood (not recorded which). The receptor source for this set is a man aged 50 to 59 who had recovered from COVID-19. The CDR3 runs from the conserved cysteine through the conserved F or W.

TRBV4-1 CASSQEWEFSNQPQHF
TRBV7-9 CASSLSTGNQPQHF
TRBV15 CATSRAGMGTEAFF
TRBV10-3 CATQTAYEQYF
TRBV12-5 CASGFSGLNTGELFF
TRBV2 CASSERGQGGTEAFF
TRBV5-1 CASSLGDRGPGYTF
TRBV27 CASSSGTPYNSPLHF
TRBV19 CASSILAPSYQETQYF
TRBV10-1 CASGQDSSNQPQHF
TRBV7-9 CAGGGPYSNQPQHF
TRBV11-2 CASSRQGSSAYNEQFF
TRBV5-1 CASSSLAGAPSAQYF
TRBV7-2 CASSLHRRDNTGELFF
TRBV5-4 CASSLGQGKNIQYF
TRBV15 CATSRRAGPSSIAFF
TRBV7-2 CASSALAGGLDEQYF
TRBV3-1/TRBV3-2 CASSQLSYGYTF
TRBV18 CASSGTGTGVREQYF
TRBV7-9 CASSLVSRGEAFF
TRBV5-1 CASSLPGGNYNEQFF
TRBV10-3 CAISGGGRNEQFF
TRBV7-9 CASSQPGTGNNSPLHF
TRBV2 CASSENVAGYEKLFF
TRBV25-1 CASSQTGYNQPQHF
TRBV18 CASSPREGSAPLHF
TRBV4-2 CASSQDTRGTDTQYF
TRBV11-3 CASSRGGAESNEQFF
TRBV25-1 CASSAINPDTLFF
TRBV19 CASKGQGNQPQHF
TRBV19 CASSIGQGAWNEQFF
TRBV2 CASSDGHTITDTQYF
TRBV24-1 CATSDPRTVSGELFF
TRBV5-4 CASSPPGTGVAGELFF
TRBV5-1 CASSLDSGYEQYF
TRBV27 CASSQGAWDEKLFF
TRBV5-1 CASSLIPRNQETQYF
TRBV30 CAWRAGTASGQPQHF
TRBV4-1 CASSHSSGTGHGYTF
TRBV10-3 CAIGDRDRGQETQYF
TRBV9 CASSVVGARAQYF